A selection of T cell receptor beta chains follows, all from one sample in a study of OX40 agonist ivuxolimab in advanced cancers. Repertoires were generated with immunoSEQ multiplex PCR, while TCRdb's copy carries only in-frame clones and drops some. The sample shows roughly 38,000 clones, approximately 82% of them seen only once. The input for sequencing was CD4+ or CD8+ T cells sorted from blood, taken in a trial of the OX40 agonist ivuxolimab. The receptors shown here come from an adult with an advanced solid tumor such as melanoma, head and neck, liver or kidney cancer. Both conserved end residues are part of each CDR3. A D gene is named only where the DNA matches it firmly. The listing skips clone size in some rows; elsewhere it reads once, few, many or a size class.

TRBD2	.	TRBV7-2	TRBJ2-1	CASSLEGTSGVNEQFF	TGTGCCAGCAGCTTAGAAGGGACTAGCGGGGTCAATGAGCAGTTCTTC
TRBD1	.	TRBV18	TRBJ1-2	CASSPDRANYGYTF	TGTGCCAGCTCACCTGACAGGGCAAACTACGGCTACACCTTC
.	once	TRBV7-8	TRBJ1-5	CASSLDPLGSQPQHF	TGTGCCAGCAGCTTAGACCCACTGGGGAGTCAGCCCCAGCATTTT
.	few	TRBV27	TRBJ2-7	CASSLSRQHYEQYF	TGTGCCAGCAGTTTATCGCGTCAGCACTACGAGCAGTACTTC
.	few	TRBV7-9	TRBJ1-5	CASSLQGGNQPQHF	TGTGCCAGCAGCTTACAGGGTGGCAATCAGCCCCAGCATTTT
.	.	TRBV4-1	TRBJ2-1	CASSQDGGRGPYNEQFF	TGCGCCAGCAGCCAAGATGGGGGGCGGGGGCCCTACAATGAGCAGTTCTTC
.	.	TRBV7-2	TRBJ1-4	CASRKGPNEKLFF	TGTGCCAGCAGGAAGGGACCTAATGAAAAACTGTTTTTT
.	.	TRBV7-9	TRBJ1-3	CASSPQGTGGNTIYF	TGTGCCAGCAGCCCTCAGGGGACGGGTGGAAACACCATATATTTT
TRBD1	.	TRBV18	TRBJ1-5	CASSETGGNQLQHF	TGTGCCAGCTCAGAGACAGGGGGCAATCAGCTCCAGCATTTT
.	.	TRBV5-5	TRBJ2-2	CASSLVGSPNTGELFF	TGTGCCAGCAGCTTAGTCGGTTCCCCGAACACCGGGGAGCTGTTTTTT
.	few	TRBV19	TRBJ1-5	CASRLRGDKPQHF	TGTGCCAGTAGACTCCGGGGGGATAAGCCCCAGCATTTT
.	.	TRBV25-1	TRBJ1-6	CASRERGRLDSPLHF	TGTGCCAGCAGAGAACGGGGCCGTTTGGATTCACCCCTCCACTTT
.	.	TRBV5-1	TRBJ1-2	CASSFNRDRGGYTF	TGCGCCAGCAGCTTCAACAGGGATCGGGGTGGCTACACCTTC
.	few	TRBV7-2	TRBJ1-2	CASRLGLGYGYTF	TGTGCCAGCCGCCTGGGGCTCGGCTATGGCTACACCTTC
.	.	TRBV30	TRBJ2-5	CAWSGQTRKTQYF	TGTGCCTGGAGTGGTCAAACGAGGAAGACCCAGTACTTC
.	.	TRBV18	TRBJ1-1	CASSLSSARNTEAFF	TGTGCCAGCTCACTCTCCTCCGCCAGAAACACTGAAGCTTTCTTT
.	.	TRBV11-2	TRBJ1-3	CASSLILRNTIYF	TGTGCCAGCAGCTTAATTTTAAGGAACACCATATATTTT
.	.	TRBV4-3	TRBJ1-5	CASSQESGRPGQPQHF	TGCGCCAGCAGCCAAGAGAGCGGCAGGCCTGGCCAGCCCCAGCATTTT
TRBD2	.	TRBV4-3	TRBJ2-3	CASSQSGTNTQYF	TGCGCCAGCAGCCAATCCGGGACTAATACGCAGTATTTT
.	.	TRBV5-1	TRBJ2-1	CASSWAGGEQFF	TGCGCCAGCAGCTGGGCGGGTGGCGAGCAGTTCTTC
.	.	TRBV6-5	TRBJ1-2	CASSIRVNYGYTF	TGTGCCAGCAGTATCAGGGTAAACTATGGCTACACCTTC
.	.	TRBV5-6	TRBJ1-5	CASSYSAGTPNQPQHF	TGTGCCAGCAGCTACTCCGCCGGGACACCCAATCAGCCCCAGCATTTT
TRBD1	.	TRBV4-3	TRBJ1-5	CASSQLTGDQPQHF	TGCGCCAGCAGCCAACTGACAGGGGACCAGCCCCAGCATTTT
TRBD2	.	TRBV11-3	TRBJ2-3	CASSLRTSGGTDTQYF	TGTGCCAGCAGCTTAAGGACTAGCGGGGGCACAGATACGCAGTATTTT
.	.	TRBV7-2	TRBJ2-2	CASSPRSKNTGELFF	TGTGCCAGCAGCCCCCGGTCCAAGAACACCGGGGAGCTGTTTTTT
TRBD1	.	TRBV6-1	TRBJ1-2	CASSEADRDYGYTF	TGTGCCAGCAGTGAAGCGGACAGGGACTATGGCTACACCTTC
.	.	TRBV5-1	TRBJ1-2	CASSRTDNYGYTF	TGCGCCAGCAGCCGGACCGATAACTATGGCTACACCTTC
TRBD2	.	TRBV7-2	TRBJ2-1	CASSLVITGGVYNEQFF	TGTGCCAGCAGCTTAGTTATTACGGGGGGAGTATACAATGAGCAGTTCTTC
.	once	TRBV5-4	TRBJ1-2	CASSLEGYGYTF	TGTGCCAGCAGCTTGGAAGGTTATGGCTACACCTTC
TRBD1	.	TRBV7-9	TRBJ1-1	CASSPLGQGTNTEAFF	TGTGCCAGCAGCCCTTTGGGACAGGGGACGAACACTGAAGCTTTCTTT
.	few	TRBV28	TRBJ2-1	CASSLTPRPYTNEQFF	TGTGCCAGCAGTTTAACGCCCCGACCCTATACCAATGAGCAGTTCTTC